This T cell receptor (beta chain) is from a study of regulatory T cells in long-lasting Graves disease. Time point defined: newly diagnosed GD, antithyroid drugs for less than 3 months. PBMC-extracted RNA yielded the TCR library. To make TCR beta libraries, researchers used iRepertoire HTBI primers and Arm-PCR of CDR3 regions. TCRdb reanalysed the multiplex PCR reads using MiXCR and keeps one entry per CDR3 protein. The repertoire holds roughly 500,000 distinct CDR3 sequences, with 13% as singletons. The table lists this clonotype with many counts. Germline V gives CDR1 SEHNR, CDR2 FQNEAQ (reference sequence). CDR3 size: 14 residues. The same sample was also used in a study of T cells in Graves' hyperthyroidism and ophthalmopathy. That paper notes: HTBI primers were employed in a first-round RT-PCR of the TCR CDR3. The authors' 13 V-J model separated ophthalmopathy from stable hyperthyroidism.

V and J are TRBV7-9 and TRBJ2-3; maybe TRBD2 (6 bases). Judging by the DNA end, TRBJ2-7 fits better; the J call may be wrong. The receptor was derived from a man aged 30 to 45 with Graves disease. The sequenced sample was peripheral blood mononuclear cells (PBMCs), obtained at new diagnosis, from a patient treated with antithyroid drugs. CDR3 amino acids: CASSGASGEYEQYF. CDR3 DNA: TGTGCCAGCAGCGGAGCCTCGGGAGAATACGAGCAGTACTTC.